One and the same sample provided the 3 T cell receptor beta chains below, sequenced in a study of blood T cell repertoires in COVID-19. The repertoire was sequenced with immunoSEQ multiplex PCR; TCRdb's copy has only in-frame clones and lacks some. The sample lists around 230,000 clones, nearly 90% occurring once. Sequencing was carried out using PBMCs or T cells enriched from blood (not recorded which). The source is a woman aged 30 to 39 with acute COVID-19.

This clone was seen a single time. The CDR3: CAWSYSAPGPQHF. CDR3 coding DNA: TGTGCCTGGAGTTATTCAGCTCCGGGGCCCCAGCATTTT. The chain is built from TRBV30 and TRBJ1-5, with D uncertain. Germline lookup yields CDR1 GTSNPN and CDR2 SVGIG (reference sequence). The CDR3 spans 13 residues. Deletions cut 2 bases from V and 9 bases from J, with 14 bases between.

This clone was counted once. The V and J genes are TRBV6-2 or TRBV6-3 and TRBJ1-2; 8 bases fit TRBD1. V lost 5 bases and J lost 7; bases outside the gene matches: 3. The CDR3 spans 12 residues. Germline CDR1 and CDR2: MNHEY and SVGEGT. As DNA, the CDR3 is TGTGCCAGCAGTAGACAGGGGTTTGGCTACACCTTC. It translates to CASSRQGFGYTF.

The chain joins TRBV21-1 to TRBJ2-4; the table names TRBD1, a call not compared with the DNA. TRBV21-1 is noted as a pseudogene. CDR3 length: 17 residues. CDR3 bases: TGTGCCAGCAGCAAAGCCGAATCCAGGGGACCTGGGATCATTCAGTACTTC. Residues: CASSKAESRGPGIIQYF.